The rows below give T cell receptor beta chains drawn from one sample of a study of blood T cell repertoires in COVID-19. Clones were read by immunoSEQ multiplex PCR, and TCRdb kept only the in-frame ones, dropping some. The table records about 410,000 clones, approximately 90% of them present only once. The specimen was peripheral blood. Source of these receptors: a woman in her forties with COVID-19, enrolled during active disease. The CDR3 runs from the conserved cysteine through the conserved F or W. The D gene is left open where the match is weak. A row's size may be missing; if present it is once, few, many or a size class.

TRBV19	once	TRBD1	TRBJ2-4	CASSLRQGSRIEVAKNIQYF	TGTGCCAGTAGTTTGAGACAGGGGAGTCGAATTGAAGTAGCCAAAAACATTCAGTACTTC
TRBV11-3	-	TRBD1	TRBJ2-7	CASSFEGAQEQYF	TGTGCCAGCAGCTTTGAGGGGGCGCAAGAGCAGTACTTC
TRBV7-3	-	-	TRBJ1-1	CASSLAREDPEAFF	TGTGCCAGCAGCTTAGCCAGGGAAGACCCTGAAGCTTTCTTT
TRBV2	-	TRBD1	TRBJ2-7	CASSERQGAEQYF	TGTGCCAGCAGTGAACGCCAGGGGGCCGAGCAGTACTTC
TRBV11-2	-	-	TRBJ1-4	CASSSRRTGTTNEKLFF	TGTGCCAGCAGCTCTAGGCGAACAGGGACAACTAATGAAAAACTGTTTTTT
TRBV12-3/TRBV12-4	once	TRBD1	TRBJ1-5	CASGRTGGQPQHF	TGTGCCAGCGGAAGGACAGGGGGTCAGCCCCAGCATTTT
TRBV6-2/TRBV6-3	-	TRBD1	TRBJ1-5	CASSSNRDREGFGNQPQHF	TGTGCCAGCAGCTCCAACCGGGACAGGGAAGGTTTTGGCAATCAGCCCCAGCATTTT
TRBV18	-	-	TRBJ1-2	CASSLGPGNYGYTF	TGTGCCAGCTCCTTAGGACCGGGAAACTATGGCTACACCTTC
TRBV21-1	once	-	TRBJ1-5	CASSNRSDQPQHF	TGTGCCAGCAGCAATCGATCGGATCAGCCCCAGCATTTT
TRBV12-5	-	-	TRBJ2-1	CASGLIPRGFYNEQFF	TGTGCTAGTGGTTTGATCCCAAGGGGGTTTTACAATGAGCAGTTCTTC
TRBV19	-	-	TRBJ2-7	CASSPGFTTYEQYF	TGTGCCAGTAGTCCAGGGTTTACGACCTACGAGCAGTACTTC
TRBV19	few	TRBD1	TRBJ1-1	CASSRTGANTEAFF	TGTGCCAGTAGTAGGACAGGGGCGAACACTGAAGCTTTCTTT
TRBV25-1	once	TRBD1	TRBJ2-7	CASTSSRDRSYEQYF	TGTGCCAGCACCTCTTCCCGGGACAGATCCTACGAGCAGTACTTC
TRBV4-2	-	-	TRBJ1-3	CASSQEEAVSSGNTIYF	TGTGCCAGCAGCCAAGAGGAGGCAGTTAGCTCTGGAAACACCATATATTTT
TRBV27	-	TRBD1	TRBJ1-1	CASSLVGQGKGDEAFF	TGTGCCAGCAGTTTAGTGGGACAGGGGAAAGGGGATGAAGCTTTCTTT
TRBV10-3	once	TRBD1	TRBJ1-4	CAISEFGGAGGDEKLFF	TGTGCCATCAGTGAATTCGGAGGAGCAGGGGGCGATGAAAAACTGTTTTTT
TRBV28	-	-	TRBJ1-5	CASRQGNQPQHF	TGTGCCAGCCGACAGGGCAATCAGCCCCAGCATTTT
TRBV7-9	-	-	TRBJ2-3	CASSPGLAAKFTDTQYF	TGTGCCAGCAGCCCCGGCTTAGCGGCGAAATTCACAGATACGCAGTATTTT
TRBV27	-	-	TRBJ1-2	CASSSQGGGYGYTF	TGTGCCAGCAGTTCACAGGGAGGGGGCTATGGCTACACCTTC
TRBV7-9	few	-	TRBJ1-2	CASTDRTNYGYTF	TGTGCCAGCACCGACAGGACTAACTATGGCTACACCTTC
TRBV18	-	-	TRBJ2-1	CASSTSRVPYNEQFF	TGTGCCAGCTCAACCTCGCGGGTCCCCTACAATGAGCAGTTCTTC
TRBV9	-	TRBD1	TRBJ2-7	CASSVGGQGASEQYF	TGTGCCAGCAGCGTAGGGGGACAGGGGGCGTCCGAGCAGTACTTC
TRBV9	-	-	TRBJ1-4	CASSVEGSADGKLFF	TGTGCCAGCAGCGTAGAAGGGAGTGCTGACGGAAAACTGTTTTTT
TRBV9	-	TRBD1	TRBJ1-4	CASSVRQGGREKLFF	TGTGCCAGCAGCGTTCGACAGGGTGGGCGTGAAAAACTGTTTTTT
TRBV7-2	-	-	TRBJ1-5	CASSLGRPSQPQHF	TGTGCCAGCAGCTTAGGCAGGCCGTCTCAGCCCCAGCATTTT
TRBV6-1	-	-	TRBJ1-2	CASSERRAGNGYTF	TGTGCCAGCAGTGAAAGGAGGGCGGGGAATGGCTACACCTTC
TRBV27	few	-	TRBJ2-1	CASSLAGFGLYNEQFF	TGTGCCAGCAGTTTAGCCGGATTCGGACTCTACAATGAGCAGTTCTTC
TRBV19	-	TRBD1	TRBJ2-7	CASSPGTATYEQYF	TGTGCCAGTAGTCCGGGGACAGCGACCTACGAGCAGTACTTC
TRBV28	-	TRBD2	TRBJ2-1	CASSFPGGDYNEQFF	TGTGCCAGCAGCTTCCCGGGGGGGGACTACAATGAGCAGTTCTTC
TRBV19	-	-	TRBJ2-2	CASSIIGNTGELFF	TGTGCCAGTAGTATCATCGGGAACACCGGGGAGCTGTTTTTT
TRBV24-1	-	-	TRBJ2-1	CATSDFRGRYNEQFF	TGTGCCACCAGTGATTTCAGGGGAAGATACAATGAGCAGTTCTTC
TRBV3-1/TRBV3-2	-	TRBD1	TRBJ1-2	CASSRYGTGHFGYTF	TGTGCCAGCAGCCGATATGGGACAGGACATTTTGGCTACACCTTC
TRBV19	-	-	TRBJ1-5	CASSNYNRGRTVLNQPQHF	TGTGCCAGTAGTAATTATAATCGAGGACGGACAGTGCTCAATCAGCCCCAGCATTTT
TRBV28	once	TRBD1	TRBJ1-3	CASSFQWTGGGSGNTIYF	TGTGCCAGCAGTTTCCAATGGACAGGGGGTGGCTCTGGAAACACCATATATTTT
TRBV4-2	few	-	TRBJ1-6	CASSYGLEDSPLHF	TGTGCCAGCAGCTACGGATTAGAGGATTCACCCCTCCACTTT
TRBV28	-	-	TRBJ2-6	CASRPGPGRVDANVLTF	TGTGCCAGCAGGCCCGGACCCGGCAGGGTAGATGCCAACGTCCTGACTTTC
TRBV29-1	-	TRBD1	TRBJ1-1	CSVTGTGGTEAFF	TGCAGCGTGACCGGGACAGGGGGAACTGAAGCTTTCTTT
TRBV28	-	-	TRBJ1-1	CASSLEGGLGKAFF	TGTGCCAGCAGTCTTGAGGGAGGTTTGGGTAAAGCTTTCTTT
TRBV9	-	-	TRBJ2-2	CASSVGFGATGELFF	TGTGCCAGCAGCGTAGGTTTCGGTGCAACCGGGGAGCTGTTTTTT
TRBV2	-	-	TRBJ2-7	CASSDEMSSYEQYF	TGTGCCAGCAGTGATGAGATGAGCTCCTACGAGCAGTACTTC
TRBV28	-	-	TRBJ1-6	CASSVGTPVSPLHF	TGTGCCAGCAGCGTAGGGACACCAGTTTCACCCCTCCACTTT
TRBV5-1	-	TRBD1	TRBJ2-7	CASRDRDYEQYF	TGCGCCAGCCGGGACAGGGACTACGAGCAGTACTTC
TRBV7-2	once	TRBD1	TRBJ1-1	CASSLTGAGTEAFF	TGTGCCAGCAGCTTGACAGGGGCGGGTACTGAAGCTTTCTTT
TRBV11-2	-	-	TRBJ1-6	CASSLDSFNSPLHF	TGTGCCAGCAGCTTAGACAGTTTTAATTCACCCCTCCACTTT
TRBV7-9	-	-	TRBJ1-1	CASSLNGNTEAFF	TGTGCCAGCAGCTTAAACGGGAACACTGAAGCTTTCTTT
TRBV7-2	-	TRBD2	TRBJ2-1	CASSFIGTSNEQFF	TGTGCCAGCAGCTTCATTGGGACTAGCAATGAGCAGTTCTTC
TRBV7-9	-	TRBD1	TRBJ1-1	CASSFLSGTDEAFF	TGTGCCAGCAGCTTTCTGTCCGGGACAGATGAAGCTTTCTTT
TRBV27	-	TRBD2	TRBJ2-1	CASSPGGWYNEQFF	TGTGCCAGCAGCCCGGGGGGGTGGTACAATGAGCAGTTCTTC
TRBV28	-	TRBD2	TRBJ2-2	CASTSSGLNTGELFF	TGTGCCAGCACTTCTAGCGGTCTGAACACCGGGGAGCTGTTTTTT
TRBV28	-	-	TRBJ1-1	CASSSMTDPYTEAFF	TGTGCCAGCAGTTCCATGACAGACCCATACACTGAAGCTTTCTTT
TRBV6-2/TRBV6-3	-	TRBD2	TRBJ2-1	CASSYDLAGGQSYNEQFF	TGTGCCAGCAGTTACGACCTAGCGGGAGGGCAATCCTACAATGAGCAGTTCTTC